This TCR beta chain was sequenced for a study of blood T cell repertoires in COVID-19. The CDR3 is made up of 14 amino acids. The germline V gene has CDR1 SGDLS and CDR2 YYNGEE. Trimming cost V 0 bases and J 2 bases, with 6 bases left between them. Authors' data handling: Reference gene primer amplification gave estimated nucleated cell counts. The data were produced by immunoSEQ multiplex PCR, yet TCRdb's version contains in-frame clones alone and is incomplete. Clone size and the V and J calls come from that table; the DNA yielded D and trimming. The sample lists 210,000 or so clones; more than 80% were seen once.

Input material: peripheral blood. This chain links TRBV9 with TRBJ1-3; tentatively, D is TRBD1 (6 bases). The receptor's source is a man aged 30 to 45 with COVID-19, enrolled during active disease. The DNA of the CDR3 is TGTGCCAGCAGCGTAGACAGGGCTGGAAACACCATATATTTT. As protein: CASSVDRAGNTIYF.